Following are 30 T cell receptor beta chains from one sample sequenced in a study of cytomegalovirus exposure and HLA in healthy donors. The data were produced by immunoSEQ multiplex PCR, yet TCRdb's version contains in-frame clones alone and is incomplete. The top ten hold 0.83% of the sample, which has hundreds of thousands of clones, 86% seen once. Sample: PBMCs. All receptors come from a woman under 30 in good health and CMV-seronegative.

The rearrangement uses TRBV7-9 and TRBJ2-5; D gene ambiguous. Germline CDR1 and CDR2: SEHNR and FQNEAQ (reference sequence). This CDR3 has 14 residues. V was clipped by 7 bases and J by 3 bases, with 15 bases between them. CDR3 region: CASIDGGQEETQYF. In DNA, the CDR3 is TGTGCCAGCATCGACGGTGGGCAGGAAGAGACCCAGTACTTC.

The V call is TRBV5-1, the J call TRBJ2-3, with D tentatively TRBD1 (6 bases). CDR3 size: 17 residues. From germline, CDR1 is SGHRS and CDR2 YFSETQ. V lost 1 base and J 2 bases, leaving 17 bases between the germline ends. CDR3 bases: TGCGCCAGCAGCTTGAAGACGCAGGGGATGTACACAGATACGCAGTATTTT. Residues: CASSLKTQGMYTDTQYF.

The rearrangement joins TRBV27 to TRBJ2-7; D is unclear. V was trimmed by 8 bases and J by 2 bases, leaving 10 bases between them. Germline assignment: CDR1 MNHEY and CDR2 SMNVEV (reference sequence). The CDR3 loop spans 12 amino acids. The CDR3 region is CASGIQTYEQYF. The DNA of the CDR3 is TGTGCCAGCGGTATTCAGACCTACGAGCAGTACTTC.

The chain recombines TRBV29-1 with TRBJ2-7, with 9 bases aligning to TRBD2. J was trimmed by 4 bases and V by 7 bases; bases with no gene match: 8. There are 13 residues in the CDR3. Germline V lookup: CDR1 SQVTM, CDR2 ANQGSEA. Here the CDR3 reads CSASGRSLYEQYF. As DNA, the CDR3 is TGCAGCGCCAGCGGGAGGTCTTTATACGAGCAGTACTTC.

The chain combines TRBV10-3 with TRBJ2-7, with 9 nucleotides matching TRBD1. The CDR3 is 14 amino acids. Germline V CDR1 and CDR2: ENHRY, SYGVKD. The junction had 8 bases not matched to a gene; V was cut back by 6 bases and J by 5 bases. The CDR3 region has the DNA TGTGCCATCAGGGCGGGACAGGGATCCGACGAGCAGTACTTC. This gives the protein CAIRAGQGSDEQYF.

The chain joins TRBV6-5 to TRBJ2-7, with D possibly being TRBD2 (5 bases). The CDR3 extends over 12 amino acids. CDR1 is MNHEY and CDR2 is SVGAGI in the germline V gene. V gave up 5 bases and J gave up 5 bases, with 10 bases separating them. Here the CDR3 reads CASSENSDEQYF. In DNA, the CDR3 is TGTGCCAGCAGTGAAAATAGCGACGAGCAGTACTTC.

The V call is TRBV6-6, the J call TRBJ1-6, with 8 positions matching TRBD1. With 2 bases clipped from V and 9 bases from J, the junction kept 9 bases outside the gene matches. The CDR3 loop spans 16 amino acids. Germline values: CDR1 MNHNY, CDR2 SVGAGI (reference sequence). The CDR3 loop is CASSYLGTGGGSPLHF. As DNA, the CDR3 is TGTGCCAGCAGTTACCTCGGGACAGGCGGCGGTTCACCCCTCCACTTT.

J is TRBJ2-6 and V is TRBV5-1, with no clear D. The CDR3 is 18 residues long. Germline V gene lookup returns CDR1 SGHRS and CDR2 YFSETQ. Between the trimmed V and J ends, which lost 0 bases and 1 base, there was a span of 14 bases. The CDR3 DNA reads TGCGCCAGCAGCTTGGCCTTAGAAGAGGCTTCTGGGGCCAACGTCCTGACTTTC. Amino acids: CASSLALEEASGANVLTF.

The V gene is TRBV27, the J gene TRBJ2-5; 11 bases align to TRBD2. This CDR3 has 17 amino acids. Trimming took 8 bases from V and 0 from J; bases not matched to a gene: 11. CDR1 and CDR2 from the germline V gene are MNHEY and SMNVEV (reference sequence). CDR3 sequence: CASRRGTSGGYQETQYF. The CDR3 DNA follows: TGTGCCAGCCGTCGAGGAACTAGCGGGGGTTACCAAGAGACCCAGTACTTC.

The chain links TRBV30 to TRBJ1-2, with D hard to call. The ends were cut back, 0 bases at V and 2 bases at J, with 10 bases in the middle. CDR3 length equals 14 residues. Germline CDR1 and CDR2: GTSNPN and SVGIG (reference sequence). The CDR3 reads CAWSVSGGNYGYTF. The CDR3 region has the DNA TGTGCCTGGAGTGTCTCTGGAGGAAACTATGGCTACACCTTC. The full variable domain, in which reference TRBV30 and TRBJ1-2 provide the parts outside the CDR3, is SQTIHQWPATLVQPVGSPLSLECTVEGTSNPNLYWYRQAAGRGLQLLFYSVGIGQISSEVPQNLSASRPQDRQFILSSKKLLLSDSGFYLCAWSVSGGNYGYTFGSGTRLTVV.

The chain has TRBV28 and TRBJ2-7; D remains ambiguous. CDR1 is MDHEN, CDR2 SYDVKM, per germline. Trimming cost V 6 bases and J 6 bases, with 18 bases left between them. The CDR3 loop spans 14 amino acids. The CDR3 DNA reads as TGTGCCAGCAGGTCCTATGGTGAGTCCCTCGAGCAGTACTTC. This gives the protein CASRSYGESLEQYF.

This chain links TRBV28 with TRBJ2-7; 9 nucleotides match TRBD1. After removal of 2 bases from V and 0 bases from J, the junction contained 5 bases not matched to a gene. The V gene's germline CDR1 is MDHEN and CDR2 SYDVKM. The CDR3 loop spans 16 amino acids. This CDR3 reads CASSLGPGQGSYEQYF. The CDR3 coding sequence is TGTGCCAGCAGTTTAGGGCCGGGACAGGGCTCCTACGAGCAGTACTTC.

The J gene is TRBJ2-3, the V gene TRBV7-8, with 12 bases that match TRBD2. Germline V gene data show CDR1 as SGHVS and CDR2 as FQNEAQ. V was pared by 3 bases and J by 0 bases, with 4 bases of the junction left unmatched. The CDR3 consists of 17 residues. CDR3 residues: CASSFPLAGGSTDTQYF. DNA for the CDR3: TGTGCCAGCAGCTTCCCGCTAGCGGGAGGGAGCACAGATACGCAGTATTTT.

The chain recombines TRBV6-5 with TRBJ2-1; weak D call: TRBD2 (5 bases). The CDR3 covers 15 residues. Per the germline V gene, CDR1 is MNHEY and CDR2 is SVGAGI. Trimming took 6 bases from V and 4 from J, leaving 16 bases between them. CDR3 DNA: TGTGCCAGCAGCCCCTTGGCACTAGGATACAATGAGCAGTTCTTC. Protein sequence: CASSPLALGYNEQFF.

The chain recombines TRBV2 with TRBJ2-4; 7 bases line up with TRBD1. Germline V gives CDR1 SNHLY, CDR2 FYNNEI. The CDR3 is 12 residues long. Germline trimming cut 4 bases from V and 6 bases from J; bases unmatched to any gene: 0. The CDR3: CASSAGGNIQYF. The DNA of the CDR3 is TGTGCCAGCAGTGCAGGGGGAAACATTCAGTACTTC.

This chain connects TRBV4-2 to TRBJ2-2; 8 nucleotides agree with TRBD2. V lost 3 bases to trimming and J lost 0 bases; unmatched junction nucleotides: 3. The germline gives CDR1 LGHNA, CDR2 YNFKEQ. This CDR3 is built from 16 residues. The CDR3 DNA reads as TGTGCCAGCAGCCACAGCGGGGGAGCGAACACCGGGGAGCTGTTTTTT. It specifies CASSHSGGANTGELFF.

This sequence joins TRBV4-1 and TRBJ2-7; TRBD2 aligns across 10 bases. The V and J ends lost 0 bases and 3 bases, in that order; junction bases with no gene match: 2. CDR1 MGHRA and CDR2 YSYEKL come from the germline V gene. CDR3 length: 15 residues. CDR3 loop: CASSQELAGFYEQYF. CDR3 coding DNA: TGCGCCAGCAGCCAAGAACTAGCGGGGTTCTACGAGCAGTACTTC.

This sequence joins TRBV27 and TRBJ2-1; 12 bases are shared with TRBD2. V was clipped by 5 bases and J by 8 bases; unmatched bases: 7. The CDR3 loop spans 15 amino acids. CDR1 and CDR2 (germline): MNHEY, SMNVEV (reference sequence). The CDR3 loop reads CASSPRLAGVHEQFF. CDR3 nucleotide sequence: TGTGCCAGCAGTCCCCGACTAGCGGGAGTACATGAGCAGTTCTTC.

CDR3 nucleotides: TGCAGCGTTGAAGAACGTCGGCGGGTCGCTGAAGCTTTCTTT. This gives the protein CSVEERRRVAEAFF. V and J are TRBV29-1 and TRBJ1-1; no clear D gene. The V gene lost 0 bases and the J gene lost 6 bases, with 14 bases spanning the gap. There are 14 residues in the CDR3. Germline CDR1 and CDR2: SQVTM and ANQGSEA.

The chain has TRBV9 and TRBJ1-2; D is possibly TRBD1 (6 bases). Germline values: CDR1 SGDLS, CDR2 YYNGEE. Trimming stripped 0 bases from V and 2 bases from J, with 11 bases between. The CDR3 contains 15 residues. The CDR3 DNA reads TGTGCCAGCAGCGTAGGGACAGATGGCAACTATGGCTACACCTTC. This sequence encodes CASSVGTDGNYGYTF.

The V call is TRBV27, the J call TRBJ2-7; a possible D gene is TRBD2 (6 bases). From germline, CDR1 is MNHEY and CDR2 SMNVEV (reference sequence). Trimming cost V 2 bases and J 4 bases, with 12 bases left between them. The CDR3 is made up of 14 amino acids. CDR3 nucleotides: TGTGCCAGCAGTTTAGTGGGAGGAGTTTACGAGCAGTACTTC. This codes for CASSLVGGVYEQYF.

The chain has TRBV7-2 and TRBJ1-1; TRBD1 is a possible D gene (5 bases). The CDR3 consists of 15 residues. Trimming removed 5 bases at V and 3 bases at J, with 16 bases between. The germline V gene has CDR1 SGHTA and CDR2 FQGNSA. The CDR3 protein is CASSPAQGRYTEAFF. The CDR3 DNA sequence: TGTGCCAGCAGCCCAGCCCAGGGCCGGTACACTGAAGCTTTCTTT.

The chain employs TRBV27 and TRBJ2-1, with 11 bases fitting TRBD2. Trimming at V came to 1 base and at J to 6 bases, leaving 8 bases not matched to a gene. From germline, CDR1 is MNHEY and CDR2 SMNVEV (reference sequence). The CDR3 has 17 amino acids. CDR3 sequence: CASSLWSTSGTGNEQFF. The CDR3 nucleotides are TGTGCCAGCAGTTTATGGTCGACTAGCGGGACGGGCAATGAGCAGTTCTTC.

The J gene is TRBJ2-6, the V gene TRBV19; 7 nucleotides line up with TRBD1. CDR3 length equals 17 residues. Losses at the gene ends were 6 bases for V and 0 bases for J; bases not matched to a gene: 8. Germline-derived CDR1 and CDR2 are LNHDA and SQIVND (reference sequence). The CDR3 DNA reads as TGTGCCAGTAGCGTTGGGACAGCCGCCTCTGGGGCCAACGTCCTGACTTTC. This codes for CASSVGTAASGANVLTF.

The rearrangement uses TRBV5-1 and TRBJ2-3; 10 bases line up with TRBD2. The V segment lost 4 bases and the J segment 5 bases; nucleotides outside the gene matches: 7. CDR3 length: 15 amino acids. Per germline, CDR1 SGHRS and CDR2 YFSETQ. The CDR3 nucleotides are TGCGCCAGCAGCCAGACTAGCGGGCAGGGAGATACGCAGTATTTT. Translation: CASSQTSGQGDTQYF.

The chain combines TRBV7-9 with TRBJ1-1; no reliable D call. Germline CDR1 and CDR2: SEHNR and FQNEAQ (reference sequence). The CDR3 contains 17 residues. V gave up 1 base and J gave up 1 base, with 16 bases separating them. The CDR3 nucleotides read TGTGCCAGCAGCTTAGTCTTGGCAGGCGAAGGGAACACTGAAGCTTTCTTT. This codes for CASSLVLAGEGNTEAFF. Combining the CDR3 with reference TRBV7-9 and TRBJ1-1 gives the whole variable domain DTGVSQNPRHKITKRGQNVTFRCDPISEHNRLYWYRQTLGQGPEFLTYFQNEAQLEKSRLLSDRFSAERPKGSFSTLEIQRTEQGDSAMYLCASSLVLAGEGNTEAFFGQGTRLTVV.

The chain combines TRBV9 with TRBJ1-3; TRBD1 is a possible D gene (5 bases). This CDR3 is built from 13 residues. V was trimmed by 4 bases and J by 7 bases, leaving 12 bases between them. Germline-derived CDR1 and CDR2 are SGDLS and YYNGEE. The DNA of the CDR3 is TGTGCCAGCAGCCCCTTGCCAGGGAACACCATATATTTT. It encodes CASSPLPGNTIYF. Looking up the rest from reference TRBV9 and TRBJ1-3 gives the full variable domain: DSGVTQTPKHLITATGQRVTLRCSPRSGDLSVYWYQQSLDQGLQFLIQYYNGEERAKGNILERFSAQQFPDLHSELNLSSLELGDSALYFCASSPLPGNTIYFGEGSWLTVV.

The rearrangement uses TRBV19 and TRBJ2-7; 8 nucleotides line up with TRBD1. The CDR3 has 15 amino acids. The V gene's germline CDR1 is LNHDA and CDR2 SQIVND (reference sequence). V gave up 2 bases and J gave up 0 bases; unmatched junction bases: 3. In nucleotides, the CDR3 is TGTGCCAGTAGTATAAGGACAGGGCCCTCCTACGAGCAGTACTTC. It yields the protein CASSIRTGPSYEQYF.

This sequence joins TRBV7-2 and TRBJ1-1; 10 bases map to TRBD1. CDR1 is SGHTA and CDR2 is FQGNSA in the germline V gene. The V gene end was trimmed by 6 bases and the J gene end by 2 bases; junction bases not matched to a gene: 9. This CDR3 region has 16 residues. CDR3 protein: CASRFRTGGRNTEAFF. DNA for the CDR3: TGTGCCAGCAGATTCCGGACAGGGGGACGAAACACTGAAGCTTTCTTT. The variable domain in full, with the rest retrieved from reference TRBV7-2 and TRBJ1-1, is GAGVSQSPSNKVTEKGKDVELRCDPISGHTALYWYRQSLGQGLEFLIYFQGNSAPDKSGLPSDRFSAERTGGSVSTLTIQRTQQEDSAVYLCASRFRTGGRNTEAFFGQGTRLTVV.

A single count supports this clone. J is TRBJ2-3 and V is TRBV18; 9 positions agree with TRBD2. J was trimmed by 6 bases and V by 6 bases; bases with no gene match: 13. The CDR3 has 16 residues. Germline CDR1 is KGHSH and CDR2 is LQKENI. CDR3 residues: CASSSTLAGKADTQYF. The CDR3 DNA reads as TGTGCCAGCTCCTCTACCCTAGCGGGAAAAGCGGATACGCAGTATTTT. Using reference TRBV18 and TRBJ2-3 for the parts outside the CDR3, the full variable domain is NAGVMQNPRHLVRRRGQEARLRCSPMKGHSHVYWYRQLPEEGLKFMVYLQKENIIDESGMPKERFSAEFPKEGPSILRIQQVVRGDSAAYFCASSSTLAGKADTQYFGPGTRLTVL.